Shown below are 23 T cell receptor beta chains from a single sample sequenced in a study of OX40 agonist ivuxolimab in advanced cancers. Clones were sequenced by immunoSEQ multiplex PCR, and TCRdb holds only the in-frame ones, with some missing. Of around 80,000 clones detected, 70% to 90% appear once; the ten largest clones hold roughly 0.71%. Specimen: CD4+ or CD8+ T cells sorted from blood, collected in a trial of the OX40 agonist ivuxolimab. The source is an adult with an advanced solid tumor such as melanoma, head and neck, liver or kidney cancer.

This chain joins TRBV14 and TRBJ2-3, with 8 bases aligning to TRBD2. This CDR3 region has 17 residues. Germline assignment: CDR1 SGHDN and CDR2 FVKESK. Germline trimming cut 2 bases from V and 3 bases from J; bases unmatched to any gene: 10. The CDR3 DNA reads TGTGCCAGCAGCCAACTCGGGCGGGAGGTTGGTACAGATACGCAGTATTTT. It encodes CASSQLGREVGTDTQYF.

In its sample, this clone was seen once. The chain carries TRBV14 and TRBJ2-5, with 7 bases identical to TRBD1. Trimming took 3 bases from V and 5 from J; bases not matched to a gene: 9. CDR1 and CDR2 from the germline V gene are SGHDN and FVKESK. The CDR3 length is 15 residues. For the CDR3, the DNA is TGTGCCAGCAGCCAGACAACAGGGGCCGGGGAGACCCAGTACTTC. Amino acids: CASSQTTGAGETQYF.

This clone came up once. Written as DNA, the CDR3 is TGTGCCAGCAGTTACTCGAGATTCTACAATGAGCAGTTCTTC. Encoded protein: CASSYSRFYNEQFF. The chain links TRBV6-6 to TRBJ2-1; the D is unclear. This CDR3 has 14 amino acids. Germline V gene data show CDR1 as MNHNY and CDR2 as SVGAGI (reference sequence). V lost 0 bases, J lost 3 bases, and 6 bases lay in between.

V and J are TRBV6-1 and TRBJ2-5; TRBD1 agrees at 10 bases. J was trimmed by 4 bases and V by 5 bases; bases with no gene match: 4. Germline CDR1 is MNHNS and CDR2 is SASEGT. This CDR3 contains 14 residues. The CDR3 spells CASSTWTGGETQYF. The CDR3 DNA is TGTGCCAGCAGTACCTGGACAGGGGGAGAGACCCAGTACTTC.

The chain has TRBV4-2 and TRBJ1-2; tentatively, D is TRBD1 (6 bases). The CDR3 is 16 residues long. V gave up 1 base and J gave up 3 bases, with 15 bases separating them. Per the germline V gene, CDR1 is LGHNA and CDR2 is YNFKEQ. CDR3 bases: TGTGCCAGCAGCCAAGTCACAGGGAGGACGGACTATGGCTACACCTTC. Residues: CASSQVTGRTDYGYTF.

This clone appeared once. The chain has TRBV7-2 and TRBJ2-7; 10 bases are a match to TRBD2. J lost 7 bases, V lost 3 bases, and 6 bases had no gene match. CDR1 is SGHTA, CDR2 FQGNSA, per germline. This CDR3 region has 14 residues. The CDR3 DNA is TGTGCCAGCAGCTTTAGCGGGGGGCCTAAGGAGCAGTACTTC. This encodes CASSFSGGPKEQYF.

This rearrangement joins TRBV28 to TRBJ1-3; D unresolved. From germline, CDR1 is MDHEN and CDR2 SYDVKM. CDR3 size: 14 residues. V was cut by 5 bases and J by 3 bases, with 11 bases left in between. The CDR3 DNA is TGTGCCAGCAGTCTAATCCTACTTGGAAACACCATATATTTT. It codes for CASSLILLGNTIYF.

The genes are TRBV19 and TRBJ2-1; the match to TRBD2 covers 8 bases. The CDR3 is 15 residues long. V dropped 6 bases and J dropped 4; count of bases not matched to a gene: 8. Germline CDR1 LNHDA, CDR2 SQIVND (reference sequence). The CDR3 coding sequence is TGTGCCAGTAGCGTCGGGGGGGACTATTACAATGAGCAGTTCTTC. As protein: CASSVGGDYYNEQFF.

The V and J genes are TRBV7-2 and TRBJ2-7; 8 bases fit TRBD1. The CDR3 covers 15 residues. The J segment lost 10 bases and the V segment lost 5 bases, leaving 16 bases of the junction unmatched. Germline V CDR1 and CDR2: SGHTA, FQGNSA. The CDR3 DNA follows: TGTGCCAGCAGCCCTATCCGGGACAGGCCTGCTTCACAGTACTTC. Amino acids: CASSPIRDRPASQYF.

The chain couples TRBV19 to TRBJ2-2, with TRBD2 identical over 8 bases. V shed 9 bases, J shed 6 bases, and the junction held 6 bases outside the gene matches. The CDR3 spans 13 residues. Germline V gives CDR1 LNHDA, CDR2 SQIVND (reference sequence). The CDR3 here is CASVAGLPGELFF. The CDR3 DNA reads as TGTGCCAGCGTAGCGGGGCTCCCCGGGGAGCTGTTTTTT.

V is TRBV19 and J is TRBJ1-5; D gene uncertain. CDR1 and CDR2 from the germline V gene are LNHDA and SQIVND (reference sequence). The V and J ends lost 6 bases and 7 bases respectively, with 7 bases between them. The CDR3 is 11 amino acids. The CDR3, as DNA: TGTGCCAGTAGCGCCGGGCAGCCCCAGCATTTT. Residues: CASSAGQPQHF.

This clone has a handful of counts. The chain combines TRBV19 with TRBJ1-5; 7 nucleotides match TRBD1. V dropped 2 bases and J dropped 4; count of bases not matched to a gene: 8. This CDR3 spans 16 amino acids. The V gene's germline CDR1 is LNHDA and CDR2 SQIVND (reference sequence). The CDR3 region is CASSIFEGAINQPQHF. The CDR3 region has the DNA TGTGCCAGTAGTATATTCGAGGGGGCGATTAATCAGCCCCAGCATTTT.

The V gene is TRBV29-1, the J gene TRBJ1-2; 9 bases agree with TRBD1. V was clipped by 1 base and J by 1 base; unmatched bases: 7. This CDR3 has 16 residues. The germline CDR1 and CDR2 sequences are SQVTM and ANQGSEA. The CDR3 protein is CSVEVIPGQGNYGYTF. CDR3 DNA sequence: TGCAGCGTTGAAGTCATACCGGGACAGGGTAACTATGGCTACACCTTC.

The chain combines TRBV5-1 with TRBJ2-6; either TRBD1 or TRBD2 may supply D (5 bases each). CDR3 length equals 16 residues. Germline lookup yields CDR1 SGHRS and CDR2 YFSETQ. V was cut by 5 bases and J by 2 bases, with 14 bases left in between. CDR3 in amino acids: CASSWDGGPGANVLTF. CDR3 coding DNA: TGCGCCAGCAGTTGGGACGGAGGTCCTGGGGCCAACGTCCTGACTTTC.

The V and J genes are TRBV5-1 and TRBJ1-1; no reliable D call. V gave up 5 bases and J gave up 2 bases, with 7 bases separating them. Germline assignment: CDR1 SGHRS and CDR2 YFSETQ. This CDR3 region has 12 residues. CDR3 nucleotide sequence: TGCGCCAGCAGGAAGTCCAACACTGAAGCTTTCTTT. It yields the protein CASRKSNTEAFF.

The chain uses TRBV2 and TRBJ2-6, with D unresolved. The V gene lost 5 bases and the J gene lost 2 bases, with 1 base spanning the gap. The CDR3 consists of 12 residues. The germline V gene has CDR1 SNHLY and CDR2 FYNNEI. The CDR3 DNA reads TGTGCCAGCAGTCCTGGGGCCAACGTCCTGACTTTC. It is translated as CASSPGANVLTF.

The J gene is TRBJ1-2, the V gene TRBV28; unclear D gene. The CDR3 runs 12 residues. V gave up 4 bases and J gave up 9 bases, with 12 bases separating them. CDR1 MDHEN and CDR2 SYDVKM come from the germline V gene. The DNA for the CDR3 is TGTGCCAGCAGTTCCCGGTGGGTCAGCTACACCTTC. Its translation is CASSSRWVSYTF.

This clone was seen a single time. The V and J genes are TRBV2 and TRBJ2-3; no firm D call. Germline V gene data show CDR1 as SNHLY and CDR2 as FYNNEI. The CDR3 has 13 amino acids. V lost 3 bases and J lost 1, with 5 bases in between. The CDR3 region is CASSDRRTDTQYF. In nucleotides, the CDR3 is TGTGCCAGCAGTGACAGACGCACAGATACGCAGTATTTT.

The genes are TRBV13 and TRBJ2-5, with 8 bases identical to TRBD1. The CDR3 length is 17 residues. Losses at the gene ends were 5 bases for V and 2 bases for J; bases not matched to a gene: 13. CDR1 and CDR2 from the germline V gene are PRHDT and FYEKMQ (reference sequence). The CDR3 DNA follows: TGTGCCAGCAGCGCCTCCCAGGGGGCCGTGCGGCAAGAGACCCAGTACTTC. It translates to CASSASQGAVRQETQYF. The whole variable domain, remainder taken from reference TRBV13 and TRBJ2-5, is AAGVIQSPRHLIKEKRETATLKCYPIPRHDTVYWYQQGPGQDPQFLISFYEKMQSDKGSIPDRFSAQQFSDYHSELNMSSLELGDSALYFCASSASQGAVRQETQYFGPGTRLLVL.

Only one count was recorded for this clone. The rearrangement links TRBV5-4 to TRBJ2-1; 11 positions agree with TRBD2. The CDR3 is made up of 15 amino acids. The J segment lost 6 bases and the V segment lost 4 bases, leaving 6 bases of the junction unmatched. From germline, CDR1 is SGHNT and CDR2 YYREEE (reference sequence). CDR3 region: CASSRTSGGTNEQFF. The CDR3 region has the DNA TGTGCCAGCAGCCGAACTAGCGGGGGTACCAATGAGCAGTTCTTC. Complete variable domain (other parts from reference TRBV5-4 and TRBJ2-1): ETGVTQSPTHLIKTRGQQVTLRCSSQSGHNTVSWYQQALGQGPQFIFQYYREEENGRGNFPPRFSGLQFPNYSSELNVNALELDDSALYLCASSRTSGGTNEQFFGPGTRLTVL.

V is TRBV20-1 and J is TRBJ2-4; D gene unclear. Deletions cut 0 bases from V and 8 bases from J, with 5 bases between. The CDR3 length is 11 residues. From germline, CDR1 is DFQATT and CDR2 SNEGSKA (reference sequence). CDR3 residues: CSARDFDIQYF. DNA for the CDR3: TGCAGTGCTAGAGATTTTGACATTCAGTACTTC.

Comment on this clone: One end of the junction varies from germline; a read error may be responsible. This sequence joins TRBV14 and TRBJ2-3, with 14 bases identical to TRBD2. The CDR3 spans 15 residues. Germline CDR1 is SGHDN and CDR2 is FVKESK. CDR3 coding DNA: TGTGCCAGCAGCCAAACGACTAGCGGGAGGGATAGGCAGTATTTT. This sequence encodes CASSQTTSGRDRQYF.

The gene calls are TRBV5-4 and TRBJ1-2, with 11 bases aligning to TRBD1. Germline V gene sequence: CDR1 SGHNT, CDR2 YYREEE (reference sequence). J lost 4 bases, V lost 4 bases, and 12 bases had no gene match. The CDR3 runs to 17 residues. CDR3 nucleotides: TGTGCCAGCAGCCCCGGACAGGGGGCCGGTTCTAGCTATGGCTACACCTTC. Translated, it gives CASSPGQGAGSSYGYTF.